This entry lists 26 T cell receptor beta chains sequenced from one sample in a study of chemoradiotherapy in HPV16-positive cancers. Assay: immunoSEQ multiplex PCR; the TCRdb copy retains only in-frame clones and omits some. Counted here are some 9,800 clones, over 80% occurring once; the ten biggest clones make up 10% to 15%. Source: blood, taken from a patient who underwent chemoradiotherapy. Receptor source: a human donor with HPV-associated anogenital cancer.

The V gene is TRBV9, the J gene TRBJ2-2; 9 nucleotides line up with TRBD1. J lost 5 bases, V lost 3 bases, and 17 bases had no gene match. This CDR3 is 19 amino acids long. CDR1 is SGDLS and CDR2 is YYNGEE in the germline V gene. The CDR3 nucleotides are TGTGCCAGCAGCGGATTCAACACAGGGGGCGCAAGGGATACCGGGGAGCTGTTTTTT. It encodes CASSGFNTGGARDTGELFF.

This sequence joins TRBV30 and TRBJ2-3; D gene ambiguous. Germline V gene lookup returns CDR1 GTSNPN and CDR2 SVGIG (reference sequence). This CDR3 is 13 amino acids long. V lost 0 bases to trimming and J lost 1 base, with 5 bases between them. As DNA, the CDR3 is TGTGCCTGGAGTGTCCCCCGCACAGATACGCAGTATTTT. It codes for CAWSVPRTDTQYF.

The chain couples TRBV10-1 to TRBJ2-7; weak D call: TRBD1 (6 bases). This CDR3 is built from 12 residues. Trimming cost V 7 bases and J 0 bases, with 7 bases left between them. CDR1 WNHNN and CDR2 SYGVQD come from the germline V gene (reference sequence). The CDR3 DNA sequence: TGCGCCAGCACGGGACACTCCTACGAGCAGTACGTC. This translates into CASTGHSYEQYV.

Here the CDR3 DNA reads TGCGCCAGCAGTGACGGGTTTACCACTGAAGCTTTCTTT. It encodes CASSDGFTTEAFF. The rearrangement links TRBV10-1 to TRBJ1-1; D not resolved. The CDR3 totals 13 residues. Trimming cost V 3 bases and J 4 bases, with 9 bases left between them. CDR1 WNHNN and CDR2 SYGVQD come from the germline V gene (reference sequence).

V is TRBV27 and J is TRBJ1-5; 9 bases match TRBD1. The germline V gene has CDR1 MNHEY and CDR2 SMNVEV (reference sequence). The CDR3 has 13 residues. After removal of 6 bases from V and 7 bases from J, the junction contained 4 bases not matched to a gene. In DNA, the CDR3 is TGTGCCAGCAGCAGACAGGGGGGCCAGCCCCAGCATTTT. Translating gives CASSRQGGQPQHF.

The CDR3 DNA is TGTGCCAGCAGCGCTCCGGGCCTAGGGCCGAACACTGAAGCTTTCTTT. This codes for CASSAPGLGPNTEAFF. The rearrangement links TRBV9 to TRBJ1-1; no definite D call. Germline-derived CDR1 and CDR2 are SGDLS and YYNGEE. V gave up 3 bases and J gave up 1 base, with 16 bases separating them. This CDR3 contains 16 residues. Together with reference TRBV9 and TRBJ1-1, the CDR3 gives the full variable domain: DSGVTQTPKHLITATGQRVTLRCSPRSGDLSVYWYQQSLDQGLQFLIQYYNGEERAKGNILERFSAQQFPDLHSELNLSSLELGDSALYFCASSAPGLGPNTEAFFGQGTRLTVV.

The V and J genes are TRBV18 and TRBJ1-1; D is ambiguous. The CDR3 sequence is 13 residues long. The germline CDR1 and CDR2 sequences are KGHSH and LQKENI. V was shortened by 3 bases and J by 8 bases, with 13 bases between the two germline ends. The CDR3 here is CASSPSFAAEAFF. The CDR3 DNA is TGTGCCAGCTCACCTAGTTTCGCCGCCGAAGCTTTCTTT.

V is TRBV19 and J is TRBJ2-2; D unresolved. This CDR3 region has 14 residues. Trimming took 3 bases from V and 6 from J, leaving 11 bases between them. Germline loops: CDR1 LNHDA, CDR2 SQIVND (reference sequence). The CDR3 nucleotides are TGTGCCAGTAGTATCGAAGAGTGGGCCGGGGAGCTGTTTTTT. Its translation is CASSIEEWAGELFF.

The V call is TRBV18, the J call TRBJ2-7; D assignment may be TRBD1 or TRBD2 (5 bases each). Germline V gene lookup returns CDR1 KGHSH and CDR2 LQKENI. The V end lost 6 bases, the J end lost 4 bases, and 7 bases lay between the germline ends. CDR3 size: 11 residues. The CDR3 loop is CASSGEYEQYF. CDR3 bases: TGTGCCAGCTCGGGGGAATACGAGCAGTACTTC.

The rearrangement uses TRBV9 and TRBJ1-6, with a tentative D call TRBD1 (5 bases). Trimming pared 2 bases from V and 13 bases from J, leaving 16 bases between. This CDR3 has 14 residues. Germline CDR1 SGDLS, CDR2 YYNGEE. CDR3 nucleotides: TGTGCCAGCAGCGTCGCCTGGGGCGAACGTCCCCTCCACTTT. It codes for CASSVAWGERPLHF.

The chain has TRBV29-1 and TRBJ1-1; no clear D. Germline values: CDR1 SQVTM, CDR2 ANQGSEA. Trimming stripped 0 bases from V and 1 base from J, with 6 bases between. There are 13 residues in the CDR3. The CDR3 region is CSVEEHPNTEAFF. The CDR3, as DNA: TGCAGCGTTGAAGAACACCCGAACACTGAAGCTTTCTTT.

The chain links TRBV5-1 to TRBJ2-5, with 7 bases fitting TRBD2. The CDR3 consists of 14 residues. Germline-derived CDR1 and CDR2 are SGHRS and YFSETQ. J gave up 1 base and V 4 bases, and 4 bases lay outside the gene matches. This CDR3 reads CASSLGTIQETQYF. Written as DNA, the CDR3 is TGCGCCAGCAGCCTCGGGACTATCCAAGAGACCCAGTACTTC.

J is TRBJ2-1 and V is TRBV7-2; D unclear. This CDR3 has 12 residues. CDR1 and CDR2 (germline): SGHTA, FQGNSA. The V and J ends lost 1 base and 6 bases respectively, with 4 bases between them. The CDR3 here is CASSLVVNEQFF. The CDR3 DNA reads TGTGCCAGCAGCTTAGTTGTCAATGAGCAGTTCTTC.

The V call is TRBV9, the J call TRBJ2-4, with TRBD2 matching 7 bases. V was pared by 3 bases and J by 7 bases, with 10 bases of the junction left unmatched. The germline gives CDR1 SGDLS, CDR2 YYNGEE. This CDR3 is 15 amino acids long. CDR3 sequence (DNA): TGTGCCAGCAGCGAAAGCGGGACCCCTGGGAACATTCAGTACTTC. Residues: CASSESGTPGNIQYF.

This rearrangement joins TRBV7-9 to TRBJ1-2, with a tentative D call TRBD1 (6 bases). Germline V CDR1 and CDR2: SEHNR, FQNEAQ (reference sequence). The CDR3 loop spans 13 amino acids. Trimming cost V 5 bases and J 4 bases, with 11 bases left between them. The CDR3 nucleotides are TGTGCCAGCAGCCAACAGGGCGGCTATGGCTACACCTTC. It codes for CASSQQGGYGYTF.

This chain uses TRBV30 with TRBJ1-2; D might be TRBD1 (6 bases). This CDR3 has 14 residues. V lost 0 bases and J lost 8, with 16 bases in between. In germline, CDR1 is GTSNPN, CDR2 SVGIG (reference sequence). CDR3 in amino acids: CAWSVSGGAKGYTF. The CDR3 DNA reads as TGTGCCTGGAGTGTATCTGGGGGCGCGAAAGGCTACACCTTC.

The chain combines TRBV7-2 with TRBJ1-4; no definite D call. Germline V lookup: CDR1 SGHTA, CDR2 FQGNSA. V lost 1 base and J 10 bases, leaving 7 bases between the germline ends. The CDR3 consists of 12 residues. The DNA for the CDR3 is TGTGCCAGCAGCTTAGGAATGGGAAAACTGTTTTTT. Amino acid sequence: CASSLGMGKLFF.

CDR3 nucleotides: TGTGCCAGCAGCCCTCGGCTCGGGACACTTGAGACCCAGTACTTC. Translated: CASSPRLGTLETQYF. J is TRBJ2-5 and V is TRBV14; TRBD1 might be the D (6 bases). V was clipped by 4 bases and J by 5 bases, with 17 bases between them. The CDR3 runs to 15 residues. Germline lookup yields CDR1 SGHDN and CDR2 FVKESK.

CDR3 nucleotides: TGTGCCAGCAGTTCGACAGGGGCCTACGAGCAGTACTTC. The encoded protein is CASSSTGAYEQYF. The chain employs TRBV27 and TRBJ2-7; 8 bases line up with TRBD1. The CDR3 consists of 13 residues. The V and J ends lost 4 bases and 2 bases, in that order; junction bases with no gene match: 1. The V gene's germline CDR1 is MNHEY and CDR2 SMNVEV (reference sequence).

The rearrangement joins TRBV10-1 to TRBJ1-5; D is unresolved. The CDR3 length is 17 residues. Germline V gene lookup returns CDR1 WNHNN and CDR2 SYGVQD (reference sequence). V lost 10 bases and J 5 bases, leaving 27 bases between the germline ends. The CDR3 DNA reads TGCGCCACCCAGTTACGTCCGGGTAAGCCTCCCGATCAGCCCCAGCATTTT. Its protein product is CATQLRPGKPPDQPQHF.

This chain links TRBV7-7 with TRBJ2-3; TRBD1 or TRBD2 may be the D gene (5 bases each). Germline CDR1 is SSHAT and CDR2 is FNYEAQ (reference sequence). The CDR3 runs to 14 residues. The V gene lost 5 bases and the J gene lost 3 bases, with 12 bases spanning the gap. The CDR3 loop reads CASSPDGGTDTQYF. The CDR3 DNA reads as TGTGCCAGCAGCCCTGATGGGGGAACAGATACGCAGTATTTT.

This clone was picked up one time. The chain has TRBV28 and TRBJ2-4; D gene uncertain. V was clipped by 3 bases and J by 3 bases, with 6 bases between them. The germline V gene encodes CDR1 MDHEN and CDR2 SYDVKM. This CDR3 contains 13 residues. CDR3 bases: TGTGCCAGCAGTTTCATTAGCAAAAACATTCAGTACTTC. This codes for CASSFISKNIQYF.

This chain uses TRBV4-3 with TRBJ1-2; 8 bases line up with TRBD1. The CDR3 is 14 residues long. CDR1 is LGHNA, CDR2 YSLEER, per germline. Unmatched junction bases numbered 4, after V lost 1 base and J lost 6 bases. This chain's CDR3 is CASSQGTGRDGYTF. As DNA, the CDR3 is TGCGCCAGCAGCCAAGGGACAGGGAGGGATGGCTACACCTTC.

The genes are TRBV6-5 and TRBJ1-1; D is undetermined. The CDR3 length is 16 residues. Between the trimmed V and J ends, which lost 0 bases and 4 bases, there was a span of 15 bases. Germline loops: CDR1 MNHEY, CDR2 SVGAGI. CDR3 amino acids: CASSYSSIPGSTEAFF. The CDR3 nucleotides read TGTGCCAGCAGTTACTCGAGTATCCCGGGGTCCACTGAAGCTTTCTTT.

Of note for this clone: The junction departs from germline at one end; a sequencing error may be responsible. This chain joins TRBV29-1 and TRBJ2-1, with a possible D match to TRBD2 (6 bases). This CDR3 has 11 residues. CDR1 and CDR2 (germline): SQVTM, ANQGSEA. Here the CDR3 DNA reads TGCAGCGTTGAAGAGTCTAGCGAGCCGTTCTTC. Residues: CSVEESSEPFF.

The count of this clone is one. This rearrangement joins TRBV2 to TRBJ1-2; D might be TRBD1 (5 bases). Germline values: CDR1 SNHLY, CDR2 FYNNEI. CDR3 length equals 12 residues. Trimming took off 8 bases at V and 2 bases at J, with 9 bases between the two ends. The CDR3 nucleotides read TGTGCCAGCCAGTGGGGGAACTATGGCTACACCTTC. This translates into CASQWGNYGYTF.